These T cell receptor beta chains were read from a single sample in a study of early T cells in non-severe SARS-CoV-2 infection. MiXCR, run by TCRdb on the 5' RACE reads, gives a single entry per CDR3 protein. The table lists about 100,000 distinct CDR3 sequences, less than 15% of them singletons. The material sequenced was whole blood. The receptors were gathered from an adult who was a healthcare worker with PCR-confirmed SARS-CoV-2 infection or an uninfected control (not recorded which). The CDR3 runs from the conserved cysteine through the conserved F or W. D genes are given only for firm matches. Some rows mark clone size as missing; the rest say once, few, many or name a class of expanded clone.

J	V	D	size	DNA	CDR3
TRBJ2-5	TRBV28	.	few	TGTGCCAGCGCGAGCGAAGAGACCCAGTACTTC	CASASEETQYF
TRBJ2-1	TRBV7-3	.	.	TGTGCCAGCAGCTATCGGGTCTACAATGAGCAGTTCTTC	CASSYRVYNEQFF
TRBJ1-1	TRBV6-2/TRBV6-3	.	many	TGTGCCAGCAGTTACGTCGGCCTCGAAGCTTTCTTT	CASSYVGLEAFF
TRBJ2-5	TRBV10-2	TRBD1	few	TGCGCCAGCTCCAGCGACTACAGGGGCGAGACCCAGTACTTC	CASSSDYRGETQYF
TRBJ1-6	TRBV7-2	TRBD1	.	TGTGCCAGCAGTTCGACAGGGGGCTCACCCCTCCACTTT	CASSSTGGSPLHF
TRBJ2-5	TRBV5-5	TRBD1	.	TGTGCCAGCAGCTTGGGGCGGACAGGGGCCGAGACCCAGTACTTC	CASSLGRTGAETQYF
TRBJ1-1	TRBV6-5	.	many	TGTGCCAGCTGGGGGCAGGGGCCCGGGACTGAAGCTTTCTTT	CASWGQGPGTEAFF
TRBJ1-4	TRBV2	TRBD1	many	TGTGCCAGCAGTGTAAAGACAGGGGGCGAGGGAGGAAAACTGTTTTTT	CASSVKTGGEGGKLFF
TRBJ2-1	TRBV25-1	TRBD2	few	TGTGCGAGCGGGGTCGATGAGCAGTTCTTC	CASGVDEQFF
TRBJ2-2	TRBV7-8	.	.	TGTGCCAGCAGCTTAGCGAGGGGTATTAACACCGGGGAGCTGTTTTTT	CASSLARGINTGELFF
TRBJ2-3	TRBV19	TRBD1	many	TGTGCCAGTAGTATGGACCCGGACAGGGTGGTAACAGATACGCAGTATTTT	CASSMDPDRVVTDTQYF
TRBJ1-6	TRBV11-2	.	many	TGTGCCAGCAGCCCATCCGAACAGGGTCACTCCTATAATTCACCCCTCCACTTT	CASSPSEQGHSYNSPLHF
TRBJ2-2	TRBV6-2/TRBV6-3	.	.	TGTGCCAGCAGGGCCTCCTCCCAGCTGTTTTTT	CASRASSQLFF
TRBJ2-3	TRBV7-2	.	few	TGTGCCAGCAGCCCCCCCATTGATACGCAGTATTTT	CASSPPIDTQYF